This TCR beta chain was sequenced during a study of early T cells in non-severe SARS-CoV-2 infection (dated by TCRdb to about 2021). Context from the whole study: TCR sequencing used bulk RNA from unsorted whole blood, so alpha and beta chains could not be paired.

This clonotype was recorded many times. What antigen it recognizes has not been identified. Per-base quality was not reported, and no clone a single base away is much larger than it. Here is what the overall study found, with its caveats: VDJdb matching was skewed toward anti-spike CD8 responses, so virus-specific expansions were likely underestimated and private and CD4 specificities were missed.

The germline V and J ends show losses of 3 bases and 2 bases respectively, and no gene match explains 7 bases of the junction. Taken from the germline V gene, the CDR1 and CDR2 loops are SGHRS and YFSETQ. The CDR3 runs 17 residues from the cysteine to the phenylalanine. Only the CDR3 part of the read is kept: 51 bases, read in frame from the first base. The study was a case-control design nested within a healthcare worker cohort in London, UK, with weekly nasopharyngeal swab PCR tests and blood sampling. Healthcare workers were recruited during the week of the UK lockdown, between 23 and 31 March 2020, and followed weekly for up to 16 weeks. The method was 5' RACE. Sequencing was carried out with a NextSeq 500. In the TCR library protocol, unique molecular identifiers were attached to individual cDNA molecules to correct for PCR bias and sequencing error. Sequencing covered both TCR alpha and beta chains, and within each sample the abundances of alpha and beta sequences were tightly co-correlated. The source study handled its data this way. Decombinator V4 was used to annotate the V gene, J gene and CDR3 of the TCR sequences. TCRs were defined as expanded if a significant change between any two time points was detected under a Poisson model with p below 0.0001. TCR abundances were normalised to the total number of TCRs sequenced per sample and expressed as counts per million. MAIT TCRs were defined by TRAV1-2 paired with TRAJ12, TRAJ20 or TRAJ33, and iNKT TCRs by TRAV10 paired with TRAJ18. A search of VDJdb, accessed on 1 November 2021, was run for TCRs annotated to CMV, EBV and SARS-CoV-2, with TCRs annotated for multiple antigens excluded. TCRdb's own reprocessing of the public reads used fastp at Q25 and MiXCR and kept productive beta chains. When rows share a CDR3 protein, they turn into one entry using the most common DNA and genes. The V and J calls reflect TCRdb's pipeline rather than the authors' work. Recorded for this sample are 30,000 to 35,000 distinct CDR3 sequences; 4.7% of them occurred a single time. The top ten clonotypes cover almost 8% of the sample.

The chain is assembled from TRBV5-1 and TRBJ2-3; 12 bases in the junction line up with TRBD2. The origin of this receptor is an adult who was a healthcare worker with PCR-confirmed SARS-CoV-2 infection or an uninfected control (not recorded which). The sample taken for sequencing was whole blood. The nucleotides are TGCGCCAGCAGCTCCCACTGGACTAGCGGGAACACAGATACGCAGTATTTT. Its product reads: CASSSHWTSGNTDTQYF.